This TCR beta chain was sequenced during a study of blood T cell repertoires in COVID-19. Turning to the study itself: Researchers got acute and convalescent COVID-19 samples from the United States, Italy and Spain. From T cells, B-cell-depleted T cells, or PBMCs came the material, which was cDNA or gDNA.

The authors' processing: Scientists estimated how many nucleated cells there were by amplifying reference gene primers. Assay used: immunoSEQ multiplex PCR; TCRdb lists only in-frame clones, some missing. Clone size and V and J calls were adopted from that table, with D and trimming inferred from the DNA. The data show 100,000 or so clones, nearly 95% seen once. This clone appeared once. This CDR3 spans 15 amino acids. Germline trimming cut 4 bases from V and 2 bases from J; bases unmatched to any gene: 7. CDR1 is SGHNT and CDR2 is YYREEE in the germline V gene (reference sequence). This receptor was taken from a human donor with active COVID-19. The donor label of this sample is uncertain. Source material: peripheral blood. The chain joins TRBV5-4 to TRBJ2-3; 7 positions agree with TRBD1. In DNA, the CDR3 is TGTGCCAGCAGCCCGTGGACAGGCGACACAGATACGCAGTATTTT. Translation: CASSPWTGDTDTQYF.